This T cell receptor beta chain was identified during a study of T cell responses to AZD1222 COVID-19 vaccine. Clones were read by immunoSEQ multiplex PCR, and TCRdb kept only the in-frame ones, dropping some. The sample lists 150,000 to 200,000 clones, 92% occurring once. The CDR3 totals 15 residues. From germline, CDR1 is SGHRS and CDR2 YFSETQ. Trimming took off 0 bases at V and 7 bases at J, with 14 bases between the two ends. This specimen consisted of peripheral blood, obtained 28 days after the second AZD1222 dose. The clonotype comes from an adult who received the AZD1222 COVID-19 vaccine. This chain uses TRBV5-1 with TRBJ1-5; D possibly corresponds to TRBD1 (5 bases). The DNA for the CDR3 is TGCGCCAGCAGCTTGGCCGGAGGGGTCCTCCAGCCCCAGCATTTT. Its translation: CASSLAGGVLQPQHF.